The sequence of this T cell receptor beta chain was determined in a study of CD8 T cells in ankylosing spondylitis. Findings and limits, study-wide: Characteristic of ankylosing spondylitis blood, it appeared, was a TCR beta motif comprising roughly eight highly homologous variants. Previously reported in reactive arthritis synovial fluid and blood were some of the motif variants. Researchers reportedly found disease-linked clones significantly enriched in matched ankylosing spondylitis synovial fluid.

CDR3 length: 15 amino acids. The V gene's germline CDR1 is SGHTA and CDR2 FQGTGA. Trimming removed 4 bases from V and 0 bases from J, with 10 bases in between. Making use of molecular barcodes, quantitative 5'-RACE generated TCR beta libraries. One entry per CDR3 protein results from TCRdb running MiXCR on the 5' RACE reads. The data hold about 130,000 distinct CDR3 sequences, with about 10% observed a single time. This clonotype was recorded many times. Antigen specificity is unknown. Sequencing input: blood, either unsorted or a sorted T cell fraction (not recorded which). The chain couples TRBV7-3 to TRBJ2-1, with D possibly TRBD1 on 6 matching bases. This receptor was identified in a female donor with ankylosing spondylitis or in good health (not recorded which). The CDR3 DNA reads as TGTGCCAGCAGCTCCAACAGGGCCTCCTACAATGAGCAGTTCTTC. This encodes CASSSNRASYNEQFF.